Below are 15 T cell receptor beta chains sequenced from a single sample in a study of cytomegalovirus exposure and HLA in healthy donors. Here immunoSEQ multiplex PCR was the method, and the copy in TCRdb shows in-frame clones only, minus some. The sample lists tens of thousands of clones, approximately 91% occurring once. The sequencing sample was made of PBMCs. The receptors stem from a man younger than 40 in good health and CMV-seronegative.

The chain joins TRBV21-1 to TRBJ2-6; the table's TRBD1 call for D was not verified on the DNA. TRBV21-1 is a pseudogene segment. This CDR3 contains 19 residues. In nucleotides, the CDR3 is TGTGCCAGCAGCAAGGACCGGGACAGGGCCCACTCTGGGGCCAACGTCCTGACTTTC. Its translation: CASSKDRDRAHSGANVLTF.

This sequence joins TRBV7-9 and TRBJ2-7; no reliable D call. V was clipped by 5 bases and J by 6 bases, with 8 bases between them. The CDR3 covers 11 residues. Germline CDR1 reads SEHNR; CDR2 reads FQNEAQ (reference sequence). CDR3 region: CASSLIAEQYF. CDR3 DNA: TGTGCCAGCAGCCTAATAGCCGAGCAGTACTTC.

The chain joins TRBV6-1 to TRBJ2-2, with D maybe TRBD1 (5 bases). There are 13 residues in the CDR3. Germline V gene sequence: CDR1 MNHNS, CDR2 SASEGT. Trimming removed 3 bases at V and 7 bases at J, with 9 bases between. CDR3 nucleotides: TGTGCCAGCAGTGAGTGGGGCAGCGGGGAGCTGTTTTTT. Translating gives CASSEWGSGELFF.

This sequence joins TRBV5-1 and TRBJ1-2; TRBD1 matches at 9 bases. Looked up from germline, CDR1 is SGHRS and CDR2 is YFSETQ. Unmatched junction bases numbered 8, after V lost 3 bases and J lost 8 bases. This CDR3 spans 14 amino acids. The CDR3 nucleotides are TGCGCCAGCAGCTCAACACAGGGGGCTGGGGGCTACACCTTC. Encoded protein: CASSSTQGAGGYTF.

V usage is TRBV11-2 and J usage is TRBJ2-7; 11 bases align to TRBD2. With V trimmed by 4 bases and J by 4 bases, 3 bases remained unmatched. Germline V gene data show CDR1 as SGHAT and CDR2 as FQNNGV. There are 14 residues in the CDR3. Written as DNA, the CDR3 is TGTGCCAGCAGCTCCCTAGCGGGAGGTTACGAGCAGTACTTC. Its protein product is CASSSLAGGYEQYF. The variable domain in full, completed from reference TRBV11-2 and TRBJ2-7, reads EAGVAQSPRYKIIEKRQSVAFWCNPISGHATLYWYQQILGQGPKLLIQFQNNGVVDDSQLPKDRFSAERLKGVDSTLKIQPAKLEDSAVYLCASSSLAGGYEQYFGPGTRLTVT.

The rearrangement links TRBV6-5 to TRBJ1-2; a weak D match, TRBD1 (6 bases). The CDR3 runs to 14 residues. Germline loops: CDR1 MNHEY, CDR2 SVGAGI. Trimming left V 2 bases short and J 5 bases short, with 12 bases between. The chain's CDR3 is CASSYPDSPYGYTF. The CDR3 DNA is TGTGCCAGCAGTTACCCGGACAGTCCATATGGCTACACCTTC.

The genes are TRBV6-5 and TRBJ2-3; a possible D gene is TRBD1 (6 bases). V lost 4 bases and J lost 1, with 15 bases in between. The germline CDR1 and CDR2 sequences are MNHEY and SVGAGI. The CDR3 is 16 residues long. In DNA form, the CDR3 reads TGTGCCAGCAGTTCGAGGGGGTTGTATGGCACAGATACGCAGTATTTT. Its protein is CASSSRGLYGTDTQYF.

This clone was seen just once. This chain links TRBV7-2 with TRBJ2-1, with D possibly being TRBD2 (7 bases). Germline V lookup: CDR1 SGHTA, CDR2 FQGNSA. This CDR3 is built from 16 residues. The ends were cut back, 4 bases at V and 3 bases at J, with 16 bases in the middle. The CDR3 reads CASSSGGGSIYNEQFF. CDR3 bases: TGTGCCAGCAGCTCTGGGGGCGGGAGTATCTACAATGAGCAGTTCTTC.

Regarding this clone: One junction end disagrees with the germline gene, perhaps due to a read error. The V call is TRBV7-7, the J call TRBJ1-4, with 7 bases fitting TRBD1. CDR1 SSHAT and CDR2 FNYEAQ come from the germline V gene (reference sequence). The CDR3 loop spans 13 amino acids. The DNA of the CDR3 is TGTGCTAGCAGCACAAACAGGGGTGAAAAACTGTTTTTT. As protein: CASSTNRGEKLFF.

The rearrangement links TRBV9 to TRBJ1-3; 10 bases are a match to TRBD1. Germline V gives CDR1 SGDLS, CDR2 YYNGEE. V shed 0 bases, J shed 7 bases, and the junction held 10 bases outside the gene matches. The CDR3 consists of 17 residues. In nucleotides, the CDR3 is TGTGCCAGCAGCGTAGCTGCGGGACAGGGGTTCGGGAACACCATATATTTT. It is translated as CASSVAAGQGFGNTIYF. Complete variable domain (other parts from reference TRBV9 and TRBJ1-3): DSGVTQTPKHLITATGQRVTLRCSPRSGDLSVYWYQQSLDQGLQFLIQYYNGEERAKGNILERFSAQQFPDLHSELNLSSLELGDSALYFCASSVAAGQGFGNTIYFGEGSWLTVV.

The chain couples TRBV5-5 to TRBJ1-2; unclear D gene. V gave up 1 base and J gave up 6 bases, with 16 bases separating them. The CDR3 sequence is 15 residues long. CDR1 is SGHKS and CDR2 is YYEKEE in the germline V gene (reference sequence). The DNA for the CDR3 is TGTGCCAGCAGCTTGTTCGGGGATGGTCCTGATGGCTACACCTTC. Translating gives CASSLFGDGPDGYTF.

This sequence joins TRBV25-1 and TRBJ2-1; 8 nucleotides line up with TRBD1. Germline trimming cut 2 bases from V and 6 bases from J; bases unmatched to any gene: 0. This CDR3 is 13 amino acids long. Germline loops: CDR1 MGHDK, CDR2 SYGVNS. This chain's CDR3 is CASSEGQGNEQFF. The DNA for the CDR3 is TGTGCCAGCAGTGAAGGACAGGGCAATGAGCAGTTCTTC.

CDR3 nucleotide sequence: TGCGCCAGCAGTCAATCTTCACTCCCCAATGAGCAGTTCTTC. Translated: CASSQSSLPNEQFF. V gene TRBV23-1 combines with J gene TRBJ2-1, with D hard to call. TRBV23-1 is labeled an ORF, and its function is uncertain. The CDR3 has 14 residues. Trimming pared 0 bases from V and 6 bases from J, leaving 9 bases between.

The J gene is TRBJ1-1, the V gene TRBV19; D might be TRBD1 (5 bases). Germline lookup yields CDR1 LNHDA and CDR2 SQIVND (reference sequence). This CDR3 spans 16 amino acids. The V gene lost 3 bases and the J gene lost 1 base, with 15 bases spanning the gap. CDR3 in amino acids: CASSIRVNRKNTEAFF. CDR3 in DNA: TGTGCCAGTAGTATTAGGGTCAACAGGAAGAACACTGAAGCTTTCTTT.

The chain couples TRBV5-8 to TRBJ2-3; TRBD2 agrees at 13 bases. Germline CDR1 reads SGHTS; CDR2 reads YDEGEE. The CDR3 runs 19 residues. With 4 bases clipped from V and 0 bases from J, the junction kept 11 bases outside the gene matches. CDR3 sequence (DNA): TGTGCCAGCAGCCCGGGCAGGACTAGCGGGAGCCTCAGCACAGATACGCAGTATTTT. Its translation is CASSPGRTSGSLSTDTQYF.